This entry features one T cell receptor beta chain sequence. Profiling relied on immunoSEQ multiplex PCR, and the TCRdb table lists in-frame clones only, not all of them. The sample includes roughly 280,000 clones, 70% to 90% seen only once; the top ten take about 3.6%. Trimming took 5 bases from V and 4 from J, leaving 13 bases between them. The CDR3 totals 14 residues. CDR1 LNHDA and CDR2 SQIVND come from the germline V gene (reference sequence). This specimen comes from a study of blood T cell repertoires in COVID-19. Study as a whole: Whether acute or convalescent, the COVID-19 samples came from the United States, Italy and Spain.

Specimen: peripheral blood. The receptor was derived from a man aged 18 to 29 with active or convalescent COVID-19. The chain recombines TRBV19 with TRBJ2-3; D possibly corresponds to TRBD2 (7 bases). The DNA of the CDR3 is TGTGCCAGTAGTCCGGGGGGCACGGCAGATACGCAGTATTTT. Protein product: CASSPGGTADTQYF. Using reference TRBV19 and TRBJ2-3 for the parts outside the CDR3, the full variable domain is DGGITQSPKYLFRKEGQNVTLSCEQNLNHDAMYWYRQDPGQGLRLIYYSQIVNDFQKGDIAEGYSVSREKKESFPLTVTSAQKNPTAFYLCASSPGGTADTQYFGPGTRLTVL.